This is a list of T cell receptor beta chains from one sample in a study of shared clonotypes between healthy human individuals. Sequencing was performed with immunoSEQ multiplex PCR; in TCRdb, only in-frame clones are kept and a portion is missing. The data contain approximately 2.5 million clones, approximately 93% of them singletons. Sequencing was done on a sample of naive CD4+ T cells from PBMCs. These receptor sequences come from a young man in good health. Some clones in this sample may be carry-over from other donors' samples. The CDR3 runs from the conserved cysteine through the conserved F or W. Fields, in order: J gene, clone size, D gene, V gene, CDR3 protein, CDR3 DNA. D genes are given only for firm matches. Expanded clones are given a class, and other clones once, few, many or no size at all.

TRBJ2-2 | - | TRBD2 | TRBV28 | CASLTGGSNTGELFF | TGTGCCAGTCTAACGGGGGGGTCGAACACCGGGGAGCTGTTTTTT
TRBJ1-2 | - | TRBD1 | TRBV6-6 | CASALDRDYGYTF | TGTGCCAGCGCGCTAGACAGGGACTATGGCTACACCTTC
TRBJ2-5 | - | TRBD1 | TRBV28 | CASSSQIAGRGRFRETQYF | TGTGCCAGCAGTTCCCAAATCGCCGGCAGGGGGCGATTCAGGGAGACCCAGTACTTC
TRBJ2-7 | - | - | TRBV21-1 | CASSKGEQGSYEQYF | TGTGCCAGCAGCAAAGGGGAACAGGGATCCTACGAGCAGTACTTC
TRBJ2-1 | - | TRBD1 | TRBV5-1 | CASSQGDIKQFF | TGCGCCAGCAGCCAGGGGGACATAAAGCAGTTCTTC
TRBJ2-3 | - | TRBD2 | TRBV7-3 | CASRAGLGLTDTQYF | TGTGCCAGCCGCGCGGGACTAGGTTTGACAGATACGCAGTATTTT
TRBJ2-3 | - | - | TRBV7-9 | CASSGRYRGGTDTQYF | TGTGCCAGCAGCGGACGGTACAGGGGGGGGACAGATACGCAGTATTTT
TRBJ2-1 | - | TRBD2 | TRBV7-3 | CASSSIELAGEPSYNEQFF | TGTGCCAGCAGCTCCATTGAATTAGCGGGAGAGCCGAGCTACAATGAGCAGTTCTTC
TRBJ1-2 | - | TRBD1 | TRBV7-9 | CASSPRTGAPGRYGYTF | TGTGCCAGCAGCCCCAGGACAGGGGCGCCCGGGAGATATGGCTACACCTTC
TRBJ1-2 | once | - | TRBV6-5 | CASSYSGVANYGYTF | TGTGCCAGCAGTTACTCCGGAGTAGCTAACTATGGCTACACCTTC
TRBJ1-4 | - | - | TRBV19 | CASSKQTTNEKLFF | TGTGCCAGTAGTAAACAGACAACTAATGAAAAACTGTTTTTT
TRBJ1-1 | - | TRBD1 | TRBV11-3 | CASSSSRQGHTEAFF | TGTGCCAGCAGCTCGTCCAGACAGGGGCACACTGAAGCTTTCTTT
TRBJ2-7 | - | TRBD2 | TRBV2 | CASSEIWVRAGAEYEQYF | TGTGCCAGCAGTGAAATTTGGGTCCGAGCGGGAGCGGAGTACGAGCAGTACTTC
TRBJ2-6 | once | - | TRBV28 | CASATGADVLTF | TGTGCCAGCGCAACCGGGGCCGACGTCCTGACTTTC
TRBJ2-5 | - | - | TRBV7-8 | CASSPLGRGIGQETQYF | TGTGCCAGCAGCCCCCTGGGACGAGGGATAGGTCAAGAGACCCAGTACTTC
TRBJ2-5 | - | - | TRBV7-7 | CASSLGGAGTSQETQYF | TGTGCCAGCAGCTTAGGGGGAGCGGGCACCTCTCAAGAGACCCAGTACTTC
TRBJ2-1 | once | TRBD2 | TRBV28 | CASGSAGEAYNEQFF | TGTGCCAGCGGGTCAGCGGGGGAGGCCTACAATGAGCAGTTCTTC
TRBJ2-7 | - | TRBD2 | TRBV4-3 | CASSQESPYSAAGAPWEQYF | TGCGCCAGCAGCCAAGAAAGCCCCTATTCCGCAGCGGGAGCGCCCTGGGAGCAGTACTTC
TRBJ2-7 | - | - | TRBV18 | CASSSVETYEQYF | TGTGCCAGCTCATCAGTAGAAACCTACGAGCAGTACTTC